These 6 T cell receptor beta chains came from one sample sequenced in a study of CXCR3-negative and CXCR3-positive naive CD8 T cells. UMI-labeled 5' RACE TRB cDNA libraries were prepared from the cells. Each CDR3 protein gets one entry in TCRdb, which reprocessed the 5' RACE reads and gives no DNA. The sample holds some 130,000 distinct CDR3 sequences. Sequencing input: naive CXCR3- CD8+ T cells from blood. Indicated subset: CD45RO-CCR7+CD27+CD95- naive CD8+ T cells lacking CXCR3 (TNR3-). The receptor source for this set is a human donor in good health. Some clones in this sample may be carry-over from other donors' samples.

This sequence joins TRBV19 and TRBJ2-1; the D gene TCRdb calls, TRBD2, cannot be checked with no DNA. This CDR3 is built from 15 residues. Germline V gene lookup returns CDR1 LNHDA and CDR2 SQIVND (reference sequence). CDR3 in amino acids: CASTLGRGDYNEQFF.

The chain couples TRBV5-4 to TRBJ2-5; the TCRdb call, TRBD2, lacks DNA for checking. The CDR3 contains 16 residues. CDR1 and CDR2 from the germline V gene are SGHNT and YYREEE (reference sequence). The CDR3 sequence: CASSKGLAGQQETQYF.

This sequence joins TRBV4-1 and TRBJ1-5; with no DNA, the TCRdb D assignment of TRBD1 cannot be verified. Germline lookup yields CDR1 MGHRA and CDR2 YSYEKL. The CDR3 extends over 14 amino acids. The CDR3 loop is CASSQVPGGQPQHF.

The rearrangement links TRBV28 to TRBJ2-2; TCRdb picks TRBD1, but there is no DNA to check that call. The germline gives CDR1 MDHEN, CDR2 SYDVKM. CDR3 length: 15 residues. The CDR3 loop is CASSLGKGRTGELFF. Drawing the rest from reference TRBV28 and TRBJ2-2, the complete variable domain is DVKVTQSSRYLVKRTGEKVFLECVQDMDHENMFWYRQDPGLGLRLIYFSYDVKMKEKGDIPEGYSVSREKKERFSLILESASTNQTSMYLCASSLGKGRTGELFFGEGSRLTVL.

V gene TRBV29-1 combines with J gene TRBJ2-7; with no DNA, the TCRdb D assignment of TRBD2 cannot be verified. From germline, CDR1 is SQVTM and CDR2 ANQGSEA. This CDR3 is 15 amino acids long. The chain's CDR3 is CSVEGGQGPPYEQYF.

The V call is TRBV13, the J call TRBJ2-7; as DNA is missing, the TRBD2 call by TCRdb cannot be tested. The CDR3 has 17 residues. CDR1 is PRHDT, CDR2 FYEKMQ, per germline (reference sequence). CDR3: CASSRGLAVLSSYEQYF. The full variable domain, with the rest looked up from reference TRBV13 and TRBJ2-7, is AAGVIQSPRHLIKEKRETATLKCYPIPRHDTVYWYQQGPGQDPQFLISFYEKMQSDKGSIPDRFSAQQFSDYHSELNMSSLELGDSALYFCASSRGLAVLSSYEQYFGPGTRLTVT.